This entry is about one T cell receptor beta chain. This specimen comes from a study of blood T cell repertoires in COVID-19. Study-level information: The origin of the acute and convalescent COVID-19 samples was the United States, Italy and Spain.

The method was immunoSEQ multiplex PCR; TCRdb's version includes in-frame clones alone and lacks a portion of them. The sample holds about 140,000 clones, over 65% seen once. Per germline, CDR1 SGHVS and CDR2 FNYEAQ. Trimming cost V 4 bases and J 7 bases; bases outside gene matches: 12. This CDR3 region has 16 residues. Sequencing was carried out using peripheral blood. The genes are TRBV7-6 and TRBJ2-5, with 10 bases aligning to TRBD1. This TCR was recovered from a man between 50 and 59 years old with acute or convalescent COVID-19. CDR3 residues: CASSSTTGGFVVTQYF. The DNA for the CDR3 is TGTGCCAGCAGCTCCACGACAGGGGGCTTCGTTGTGACCCAGTACTTC.